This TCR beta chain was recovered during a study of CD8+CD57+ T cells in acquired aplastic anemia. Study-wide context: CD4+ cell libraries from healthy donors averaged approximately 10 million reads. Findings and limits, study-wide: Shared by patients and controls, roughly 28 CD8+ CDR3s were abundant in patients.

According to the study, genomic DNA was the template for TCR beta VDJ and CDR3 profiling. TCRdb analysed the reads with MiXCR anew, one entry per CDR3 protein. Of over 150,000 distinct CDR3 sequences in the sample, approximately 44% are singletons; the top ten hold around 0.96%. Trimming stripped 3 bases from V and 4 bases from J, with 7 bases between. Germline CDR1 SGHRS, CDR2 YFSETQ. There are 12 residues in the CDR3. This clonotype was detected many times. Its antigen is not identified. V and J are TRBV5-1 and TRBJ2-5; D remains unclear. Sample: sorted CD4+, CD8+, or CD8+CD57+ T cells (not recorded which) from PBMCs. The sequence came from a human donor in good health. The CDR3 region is CASSSYGETQYF. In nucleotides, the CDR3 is TGCGCCAGCAGCTCCTACGGAGAGACCCAGTACTTC.